Listed here are 26 T cell receptor beta chains from one sample, sequenced in a study of blood T cell repertoires in COVID-19 (dated by TCRdb to about 2020). The receptor library was made with the immunoSEQ multiplex PCR assay. The immuneACCESS repertoire file appears here via TCRdb, limited to in-frame rearrangements. These files lack a portion of the clones; in checked studies, under half of the deficit traces to unresolved V genes, and the cause of the others is not known. The sample table holds around 30,000 clones, of which roughly 80% were seen once. Together, the top ten hold about 15% of the sample. The sequencing sample was made of peripheral blood. Every receptor here comes from a man aged 80 or over with active or convalescent COVID-19.

The chain is built from TRBV7-2 and TRBJ1-2, with 10 nucleotides matching TRBD1. With V trimmed by 2 bases and J by 4 bases, 10 bases remained unmatched. From germline, CDR1 is SGHTA and CDR2 FQGNSA. The length of the CDR3 is 17 residues. The CDR3 sequence is CASSLPTLRDRGYGYTF. The CDR3 DNA reads as TGTGCCAGCAGCTTACCTACTTTAAGGGACAGGGGCTATGGCTACACCTTC.

This chain connects TRBV6-1 to TRBJ2-2; TRBD2 agrees at 7 bases. The CDR3 totals 15 residues. In germline, CDR1 is MNHNS, CDR2 SASEGT. V was clipped by 1 base and J by 6 bases; unmatched bases: 5. CDR3 in DNA: TGTGCCAGCAGTGAAGTTGGGGGGGTTGCCGGGGAGCTGTTTTTT. It encodes CASSEVGGVAGELFF.

This chain joins TRBV28 and TRBJ1-5; TRBD1 aligns across 8 bases. This CDR3 has 15 residues. CDR1 and CDR2 (germline): MDHEN, SYDVKM. V lost 5 bases and J lost 7; bases outside the gene matches: 10. The CDR3: CASSTSTGERQPQHF. In DNA form, the CDR3 reads TGTGCCAGCAGTACCTCGACAGGGGAGCGACAGCCCCAGCATTTT.

The rearrangement uses TRBV5-1 and TRBJ1-4; D perhaps matches TRBD1 (6 bases). V was trimmed by 4 bases and J by 8 bases, leaving 21 bases between them. The CDR3 is 16 amino acids. CDR1 SGHRS and CDR2 YFSETQ come from the germline V gene. This CDR3 is CASSLIQGGAGEKLFF. In nucleotides, the CDR3 is TGCGCCAGCAGCCTTATACAGGGTGGAGCTGGGGAAAAACTGTTTTTT.

The chain carries TRBV5-1 and TRBJ1-3; D unclear. Trimming left V 1 base short and J 0 bases short, with 8 bases between. The CDR3 extends over 15 amino acids. CDR1 and CDR2 (germline): SGHRS, YFSETQ. CDR3 in amino acids: CASSLRHDSGNTIYF. The CDR3 DNA reads as TGCGCCAGCAGCTTGAGACATGACTCTGGAAACACCATATATTTT.

This chain joins TRBV7-2 and TRBJ2-7; 9 bases map to TRBD2. CDR1 is SGHTA and CDR2 is FQGNSA in the germline V gene. This CDR3 has 14 residues. After removal of 4 bases from V and 1 base from J, the junction contained 2 bases not matched to a gene. CDR3 nucleotide sequence: TGTGCCAGCAGCTGGGCGGGAGGGTCCTACGAGCAGTACTTC. Translating it yields CASSWAGGSYEQYF.

This chain connects TRBV12-5 to TRBJ2-7; no clear D. V lost 6 bases, J lost 0 bases, and 9 bases lay in between. Per germline, CDR1 LGHNT and CDR2 FRNRAP. The CDR3 runs to 13 residues. CDR3 sequence reads: CASGSTVSYEQYF. The CDR3 nucleotides are TGTGCTAGTGGGTCAACAGTCTCCTACGAGCAGTACTTC.

The chain couples TRBV5-1 to TRBJ2-7; 7 nucleotides agree with TRBD1. CDR1 is SGHRS and CDR2 is YFSETQ in the germline V gene. V dropped 7 bases and J dropped 1; count of bases not matched to a gene: 5. The CDR3 covers 13 residues. The CDR3 loop is CASSQGPSYEQYF. As DNA, the CDR3 is TGCGCCAGCTCACAGGGGCCTTCCTACGAGCAGTACTTC.

The chain couples TRBV7-6 to TRBJ2-1, with 7 nucleotides matching TRBD2. CDR1 and CDR2 (germline): SGHVS, FNYEAQ. The CDR3 has 16 amino acids. The ends lost 1 base at V and 0 bases at J; junction bases unmatched: 3. The CDR3 is CASSLVRGSSYNEQFF. The CDR3 DNA reads as TGTGCCAGCAGCTTAGTGCGGGGGAGCTCCTACAATGAGCAGTTCTTC.

The chain is built from TRBV5-6 and TRBJ1-4, with D possibly TRBD1 on 6 matching bases. The ends were cut back, 3 bases at V and 3 bases at J, with 15 bases in the middle. The CDR3 extends over 16 amino acids. Germline values: CDR1 SGHDT, CDR2 YYEEEE. The DNA of the CDR3 is TGTGCCAGCAGCTCCCTGGGGGGGACACCTAATGAAAAACTGTTTTTT. Protein sequence: CASSSLGGTPNEKLFF.

V is TRBV28 and J is TRBJ1-5; possibly TRBD1 for D (6 bases). Germline V gene data show CDR1 as MDHEN and CDR2 as SYDVKM. The CDR3 is made up of 15 amino acids. Trimming stripped 5 bases from V and 4 bases from J, with 15 bases between. Here the CDR3 reads CASSGMTGRNQPQHF. The CDR3 DNA sequence: TGTGCCAGCAGTGGAATGACAGGACGTAATCAGCCCCAGCATTTT.

The chain couples TRBV7-9 to TRBJ2-3; 10 bases line up with TRBD2. With V trimmed by 5 bases and J by 2 bases, 10 bases remained unmatched. Germline V gives CDR1 SEHNR, CDR2 FQNEAQ (reference sequence). The CDR3 is 17 residues long. CDR3 coding DNA: TGTGCCAGCAGCCACTCTAAAGCGGGAGGGAACACAGATACGCAGTATTTT. This codes for CASSHSKAGGNTDTQYF. The whole variable domain, remainder taken from reference TRBV7-9 and TRBJ2-3, is DTGVSQNPRHKITKRGQNVTFRCDPISEHNRLYWYRQTLGQGPEFLTYFQNEAQLEKSRLLSDRFSAERPKGSFSTLEIQRTEQGDSAMYLCASSHSKAGGNTDTQYFGPGTRLTVL.

The chain employs TRBV12-3 or TRBV12-4 and TRBJ2-7; 9 bases fit TRBD2. Germline trimming cut 3 bases from V and 3 bases from J; bases unmatched to any gene: 0. This CDR3 has 13 amino acids. This chain's CDR3 is CASSLTSGYEQYF. DNA of the CDR3: TGTGCCAGCAGTTTGACTAGCGGCTACGAGCAGTACTTC.

The V gene is TRBV5-6, the J gene TRBJ2-2; D not certain. CDR3 length: 14 residues. The V end was cut by 1 base, the J end by 4 bases, with 8 bases between. CDR1 and CDR2 (germline): SGHDT, YYEEEE. The CDR3 nucleotides are TGTGCCAGCAGCTTGAGAGGTCTCACCGGGGAGCTGTTTTTT. It encodes CASSLRGLTGELFF. The full variable domain, its missing parts supplied by reference TRBV5-6 and TRBJ2-2, is DAGVTQSPTHLIKTRGQQVTLRCSPKSGHDTVSWYQQALGQGPQFIFQYYEEEERQRGNFPDRFSGHQFPNYSSELNVNALLLGDSALYLCASSLRGLTGELFFGEGSRLTVL.

This sequence joins TRBV18 and TRBJ1-2, with TRBD1 as a possible D gene (5 bases). Trimming took off 4 bases at V and 8 bases at J, with 14 bases between the two ends. The V gene's germline CDR1 is KGHSH and CDR2 LQKENI. The CDR3 spans 13 residues. This CDR3 reads CASSRQGNEGYTF. The CDR3, as DNA: TGTGCCAGCTCACGGCAGGGAAATGAGGGCTACACCTTC.

In nucleotides, the CDR3 is TGTGCCAGCAGCGTAGGGGGACTCTTAGCCAAAAACATTCAGTACTTC. Translating it yields CASSVGGLLAKNIQYF. This chain links TRBV9 with TRBJ2-4, with D possibly being TRBD2 (6 bases). The V and J ends lost 0 bases and 0 bases respectively, with 10 bases between them. Germline CDR1 and CDR2: SGDLS and YYNGEE. This CDR3 region has 16 residues.

The J gene is TRBJ2-7, the V gene TRBV7-9; D perhaps matches TRBD1 (6 bases). Per germline, CDR1 SEHNR and CDR2 FQNEAQ (reference sequence). V lost 4 bases and J 9 bases, leaving 19 bases between the germline ends. This CDR3 has 14 residues. The CDR3 sequence: CASSSSGTPLGQYF. CDR3 coding DNA: TGTGCCAGCAGCTCATCCGGGACACCCTTGGGGCAGTACTTC.

The V call is TRBV19, the J call TRBJ2-7; the match to TRBD2 covers 13 bases. There are 19 residues in the CDR3. The germline V gene has CDR1 LNHDA and CDR2 SQIVND (reference sequence). V lost 2 bases and J lost 5; bases outside the gene matches: 15. This chain's CDR3 is CASSIQWIGLAGVGDEQYF. Here the CDR3 DNA reads TGTGCCAGTAGTATACAATGGATTGGACTAGCGGGAGTAGGCGACGAGCAGTACTTC.

The chain carries TRBV11-3 and TRBJ2-7; perhaps TRBD1 as D (6 bases). The V gene's germline CDR1 is SGHNT and CDR2 YENEEA. V was trimmed by 5 bases and J by 2 bases, leaving 16 bases between them. The CDR3 totals 15 residues. The CDR3 protein is CASSPGSGATYEQYF. CDR3 bases: TGTGCCAGCAGCCCTGGTTCAGGGGCAACCTACGAGCAGTACTTC.

The V gene is TRBV27, the J gene TRBJ1-1; 7 nucleotides line up with TRBD1. The CDR3 length is 15 residues. Trimming cost V 3 bases and J 4 bases; bases outside gene matches: 8. In germline, CDR1 is MNHEY, CDR2 SMNVEV (reference sequence). In DNA, the CDR3 is TGTGCCAGCAGTTTTTCGGGACAGTGGGGCACTGAAGCTTTCTTT. Translation: CASSFSGQWGTEAFF.

The V gene is TRBV7-9, the J gene TRBJ1-6; D may be TRBD1 (6 bases). This CDR3 contains 12 residues. Germline CDR1 and CDR2: SEHNR and FQNEAQ (reference sequence). V was trimmed by 1 base and J by 14 bases, leaving 9 bases between them. The CDR3 DNA sequence: TGTGCCAGCAGCTTAGATCAGGGGACCCTCCACTTT. This gives the protein CASSLDQGTLHF.

This chain uses TRBV11-3 with TRBJ2-7, with 11 nucleotides matching TRBD2. The CDR3 totals 15 residues. V lost 6 bases, J lost 2 bases, and 6 bases stayed unmatched. Germline CDR1 is SGHNT and CDR2 is YENEEA. The CDR3 bases are TGTGCCAGCAGGACCGGGACTAGCGGCGCCTACGAGCAGTACTTC. It yields the protein CASRTGTSGAYEQYF.

The chain has TRBV9 and TRBJ1-5; 8 bases align to TRBD1. Trimming took 4 bases from V and 0 from J; bases not matched to a gene: 12. The CDR3 runs to 18 residues. Germline values: CDR1 SGDLS, CDR2 YYNGEE. CDR3 bases: TGTGCCAGCAGCAGACGACAGGGGCAAGAGTATAGCAATCAGCCCCAGCATTTT. It is translated as CASSRRQGQEYSNQPQHF.

The gene calls are TRBV5-1 and TRBJ1-1, with 12 bases fitting TRBD1. V shed 1 base and J 5 bases; nucleotides not matched to a gene: 15. This CDR3 spans 19 amino acids. Germline loops: CDR1 SGHRS, CDR2 YFSETQ. CDR3 DNA sequence: TGCGCCAGCAGCTTGTGGATAGGGACAGGGGGCAGTCGGAGGACTGAAGCTTTCTTT. It yields the protein CASSLWIGTGGSRRTEAFF.

This clone has a handful of counts. The chain couples TRBV21-1 to TRBJ2-3; the table's D call, TRBD2, was not checked against the DNA. TRBV21-1 is termed a pseudogene. The CDR3 has 13 amino acids. The CDR3 loop reads CAIPTSGTDTQYF. As DNA, the CDR3 is TGTGCCATCCCGACTAGCGGAACAGATACGCAGTATTTT.

The J gene is TRBJ2-7, the V gene TRBV29-1; 9 bases map to TRBD1. The junction had 11 bases not matched to a gene; V was cut back by 7 bases and J by 7 bases. There are 13 residues in the CDR3. Per the germline V gene, CDR1 is SQVTM and CDR2 is ANQGSEA. This CDR3 is CSAKGQGYLEQYF. The CDR3 nucleotides read TGCAGCGCTAAGGGACAGGGTTACTTGGAGCAGTACTTC.